Following are 25 T cell receptor beta chains from one sample sequenced in a study of T-cell memory formation after mild COVID-19. TCRdb redid the calling of the 5' RACE reads with MiXCR, one entry per CDR3 protein. The sample consists of some 130,000 distinct CDR3 sequences, roughly 15% of them appearing once. Sequences were obtained from PBMCs or a T cell subset sorted from them (not recorded which). The receptors derive from an adult woman who had mild COVID-19 (a few samples of this study predate the infection). Cell type and time point are not known.

In its sample, this clonotype was seen a few times. V gene TRBV20-1 combines with J gene TRBJ2-7; D may be TRBD2 (6 bases). The CDR3 is 15 amino acids. V dropped 1 base and J dropped 0 bases, with 13 bases sitting between them. Per the germline V gene, CDR1 is DFQATT and CDR2 is SNEGSKA (reference sequence). CDR3 sequence (DNA): TGCAGTGCTAGAGCCGGGACTTCCCCCTCCTACGAGCAGTACTTC. Translated, it gives CSARAGTSPSYEQYF.

This clonotype was detected a few times. The rearrangement joins TRBV9 to TRBJ2-1; perhaps D is TRBD1 or TRBD2 (6 bases each). Germline loops: CDR1 SGDLS, CDR2 YYNGEE. This CDR3 has 15 amino acids. Trimming shortened V by 2 bases and J by 7 bases, and 16 bases separated the two germline ends. Here the CDR3 reads CASSVGGSARNEQFF. In nucleotides, the CDR3 is TGTGCCAGCAGCGTCGGGGGCTCCGCTAGAAATGAGCAGTTCTTC.

This chain links TRBV19 with TRBJ2-1, with D maybe TRBD2 (6 bases). V was pared by 3 bases and J by 5 bases, with 14 bases between. This CDR3 comprises 15 residues. Germline assignment: CDR1 LNHDA and CDR2 SQIVND (reference sequence). The CDR3 DNA reads as TGTGCCAGTAGTATCCGCTCGACTAGGAACAATGAGCAGTTCTTC. Translation gives CASSIRSTRNNEQFF.

The V gene is TRBV7-6, the J gene TRBJ1-4; no clear D gene. Germline CDR1 reads SGHVS; CDR2 reads FNYEAQ. CDR3 length equals 15 residues. The ends were cut back, 1 base at V and 12 bases at J, with 18 bases in the middle. In DNA form, the CDR3 reads TGTGCCAGCAGCTTAGACCCGGCGATCGAGGAGGAACTGTTTTTT. Protein product: CASSLDPAIEEELFF.

The CDR3 bases are TGTGCCAGCAGCCCGACGGTATCTAGCACAGATACGCAGTATTTT. Translated, it gives CASSPTVSSTDTQYF. J is TRBJ2-3 and V is TRBV5-6, with no clear D. V was trimmed by 4 bases and J by 0 bases, leaving 12 bases between them. The CDR3 loop spans 15 amino acids. Germline V CDR1 and CDR2: SGHDT, YYEEEE.

The V call is TRBV9, the J call TRBJ2-5, with D unclear. Trimming took off 4 bases at V and 1 base at J, with 8 bases between the two ends. The CDR3 sequence is 13 residues long. Germline lookup yields CDR1 SGDLS and CDR2 YYNGEE. The DNA of the CDR3 is TGTGCCAGCAGCCCAGGCCCCCAAGAGACCCAGTACTTC. Its translation is CASSPGPQETQYF.

The chain uses TRBV12-3 or TRBV12-4 and TRBJ1-6, with D perhaps matching TRBD1 (6 bases). The CDR3 is 15 amino acids. With 7 bases removed from V and 6 bases from J, the gap between germline ends came to 16 bases. CDR3 region: CASTQTGPFNSPLHF. Here the CDR3 DNA reads TGTGCCAGCACCCAGACAGGCCCTTTTAATTCACCCCTCCACTTT.

This clonotype was recorded at least ten times. The chain carries TRBV9 and TRBJ2-1; D uncertain. V was trimmed by 0 bases and J by 9 bases, leaving 13 bases between them. CDR1 and CDR2 (germline): SGDLS, YYNGEE. The CDR3 is made up of 14 amino acids. The CDR3 here is CASSVGPAAFEQFF. CDR3 nucleotides: TGTGCCAGCAGCGTAGGGCCAGCAGCCTTTGAGCAGTTCTTC.

The chain couples TRBV9 to TRBJ2-3, with TRBD2 matching over 12 bases. V shed 1 base and J 4 bases; nucleotides not matched to a gene: 7. The CDR3 covers 17 residues. Germline lookup yields CDR1 SGDLS and CDR2 YYNGEE. CDR3 amino acids: CASSVTPSGGASDTQYF. The CDR3 DNA reads as TGTGCCAGCAGCGTAACCCCTAGCGGGGGGGCCTCAGATACGCAGTATTTT.

This chain links TRBV4-2 with TRBJ1-4, with 7 bases matching TRBD1. The germline V gene encodes CDR1 LGHNA and CDR2 YNFKEQ. Trimming cost V 4 bases and J 5 bases; bases outside gene matches: 10. This CDR3 spans 16 amino acids. Here the CDR3 reads CASSLGGPGGNEKLFF. CDR3 nucleotide sequence: TGTGCCAGCAGCCTAGGAGGGCCAGGGGGAAATGAAAAACTGTTTTTT.

The chain links TRBV13 to TRBJ2-7; D is tentatively TRBD1 or TRBD2 (5 bases each). Germline V CDR1 and CDR2: PRHDT, FYEKMQ (reference sequence). The V gene lost 5 bases and the J gene lost 2 bases, with 10 bases spanning the gap. The CDR3 has 13 residues. The DNA of the CDR3 is TGTGCCAGCAGCCCCCGGGGCCCCTACGAGCAGTACTTC. Translating it yields CASSPRGPYEQYF.

The chain uses TRBV3-1 and TRBJ1-1, with D tentatively TRBD1 (6 bases). Germline CDR1 is LGHDT and CDR2 is YNNKEL (reference sequence). V lost 4 bases to trimming and J lost 3 bases, with 15 bases between them. CDR3 size: 15 residues. The CDR3 region is CASSPWGGVDTEAFF. The CDR3 DNA sequence: TGTGCCAGCAGCCCTTGGGGGGGCGTAGACACTGAAGCTTTCTTT.

This clonotype showed up many times. This sequence joins TRBV27 and TRBJ2-5, with TRBD2 matching over 13 bases. With 8 bases clipped from V and 4 bases from J, the junction kept 13 bases outside the gene matches. Germline CDR1 MNHEY, CDR2 SMNVEV (reference sequence). The CDR3 is made up of 17 amino acids. This CDR3 is CASGRTSGSLFVETQYF. The CDR3 DNA sequence: TGTGCCAGCGGACGGACTAGCGGGAGTCTGTTTGTAGAGACCCAGTACTTC.

The CDR3 spells CASSRESRAYEQYF. The CDR3 DNA follows: TGTGCCAGCAGTCGGGAGTCCAGGGCCTACGAGCAGTACTTC. The chain recombines TRBV6-5 with TRBJ2-7; D perhaps matches TRBD2 (6 bases). CDR3 size: 14 residues. V lost 5 bases, J lost 2 bases, and 13 bases lay in between. Per germline, CDR1 MNHEY and CDR2 SVGAGI.

This clonotype has ten or more counts. The rearrangement links TRBV4-2 to TRBJ2-7; D remains unclear. V shed 3 bases and J shed 0 bases, with 6 bases lying between them. The length of the CDR3 is 13 residues. CDR1 and CDR2 from the germline V gene are LGHNA and YNFKEQ. The CDR3: CASSQINSYEQYF. The DNA for the CDR3 is TGTGCCAGCAGCCAGATTAACTCCTACGAGCAGTACTTC.

This chain uses TRBV11-2 with TRBJ2-7; 10 bases match TRBD1. The CDR3 has 17 amino acids. With V trimmed by 3 bases and J by 2 bases, 10 bases remained unmatched. The germline V gene encodes CDR1 SGHAT and CDR2 FQNNGV. The CDR3 reads CASSFRAGQGPTYEQYF. The CDR3 DNA sequence: TGTGCCAGCAGCTTCCGTGCGGGACAGGGGCCCACCTACGAGCAGTACTTC.

This clonotype was detected many times. The gene calls are TRBV5-1 and TRBJ2-3; 8 bases fit TRBD2. The CDR3 contains 16 residues. V trimming: 0 bases; J trimming: 3 bases; junction bases outside the gene matches: 6. Per the germline V gene, CDR1 is SGHRS and CDR2 is YFSETQ. This chain's CDR3 is CASSLGVAGWTDTQYF. The CDR3 DNA reads as TGCGCCAGCAGCTTGGGAGTAGCGGGGTGGACAGATACGCAGTATTTT.

The table lists this clonotype with a few counts. The chain uses TRBV7-9 and TRBJ2-7, with a tentative D call TRBD1 (6 bases). The CDR3 totals 15 residues. The germline V and J ends were trimmed by 5 bases and 3 bases, with 17 bases remaining between them. Germline V gene lookup returns CDR1 SEHNR and CDR2 FQNEAQ (reference sequence). Here the CDR3 DNA reads TGTGCCAGCAGCGCGTACCGACAGGAAATCTACGAGCAGTACTTC. This codes for CASSAYRQEIYEQYF.

In its sample, this clonotype was seen once. V is TRBV9 and J is TRBJ2-1; D is ambiguous. Trimming removed 1 base at V and 5 bases at J, with 10 bases between. Germline V gene lookup returns CDR1 SGDLS and CDR2 YYNGEE. The CDR3 is 14 amino acids. DNA for the CDR3: TGTGCCAGCAGCGTAATGGGAAACAACAATGAGCAGTTCTTC. It encodes CASSVMGNNNEQFF. Variable domain in full (rest from reference TRBV9 and TRBJ2-1): DSGVTQTPKHLITATGQRVTLRCSPRSGDLSVYWYQQSLDQGLQFLIQYYNGEERAKGNILERFSAQQFPDLHSELNLSSLELGDSALYFCASSVMGNNNEQFFGPGTRLTVL.

This clonotype has a count of ten or more. The chain couples TRBV15 to TRBJ2-2; no clear D. The CDR3 length is 11 residues. Germline-derived CDR1 and CDR2 are LNHNV and YYDKDF (reference sequence). V dropped 9 bases and J dropped 5 bases, with 7 bases sitting between them. The CDR3 sequence: CATGGTGELFF. Written as DNA, the CDR3 is TGTGCCACAGGTGGGACCGGGGAGCTGTTTTTT.

The genes are TRBV12-3 or TRBV12-4 and TRBJ2-7; D is possibly TRBD2 (5 bases). The CDR3 covers 12 residues. V was shortened by 4 bases and J by 6 bases, with 10 bases between the two germline ends. The CDR3 DNA is TGTGCCAGCAGTTCCCCGGGGTCCGAGCAGTACTTC. Protein sequence: CASSSPGSEQYF.

The chain combines TRBV7-3 with TRBJ1-2, with D unclear. Trimming cost V 5 bases and J 4 bases, with 17 bases left between them. The CDR3 covers 15 residues. The germline V gene has CDR1 SGHTA and CDR2 FQGTGA. The CDR3 loop is CASSPGPGEAYGYTF. CDR3 sequence (DNA): TGTGCCAGCAGCCCAGGCCCCGGGGAGGCCTATGGCTACACCTTC.

The chain joins TRBV20-1 to TRBJ2-3; D gene unclear. V was shortened by 3 bases and J by 2 bases, with 21 bases between the two germline ends. The CDR3 runs to 17 residues. The germline CDR1 and CDR2 sequences are DFQATT and SNEGSKA (reference sequence). The DNA of the CDR3 is TGCAGTGCTAGGTCTATACTCGGTACGGCCTCCACAGATACGCAGTATTTT. It specifies CSARSILGTASTDTQYF.

This clonotype was counted only a few times. This chain's CDR3 is CASTGRSRTQYF. The CDR3 coding sequence is TGTGCCAGCACCGGACGTTCGAGAACGCAGTATTTT. V and J are TRBV12-3 or TRBV12-4 and TRBJ2-3; D not certain. The V and J ends lost 7 bases and 9 bases respectively, with 14 bases between them. The CDR3 runs to 12 residues.

The CDR3 DNA is TGTGCCAGCAGCCTCCGAGGACTAGCGGTGTCGAGCTCCTACAATGAGCAGTTCTTC. Translating it yields CASSLRGLAVSSSYNEQFF. The V call is TRBV4-2, the J call TRBJ2-1, with 10 bases aligning to TRBD2. With 4 bases clipped from V and 0 bases from J, the junction kept 12 bases outside the gene matches. This CDR3 is built from 19 residues. Germline CDR1 and CDR2: LGHNA and YNFKEQ.